These T cell receptor beta chains were read from a single sample in a study of graft-versus-host responses after intestinal transplantation. Produced via immunoSEQ multiplex PCR; TCRdb's table is partial and in-frame only. The repertoire holds approximately 110,000 clones, around nine tenths seen once, with approximately 0.25% in the top ten. No antigen has been identified for these receptors. This material consisted of unstimulated CD4+ T cells sorted from spleen or lymph node cells, taken before transplant. All receptors come from a human donor who was the organ donor for an intestinal transplant. Both conserved end residues are part of each CDR3. D genes are given only for firm matches. The size entry is marked missing in some rows and otherwise reads once, few, many or a size class.

v_call: TRBV30
clone_size: NA
d_call: NA
j_call: TRBJ1-4
cdr3_length: 11
cdr3_nt: TGTGCCTGGAGTGTGGGGGAGAAACTGTTTTTT
cdr3_aa: CAWSVGEKLFF

v_call: TRBV7-9
clone_size: NA
d_call: NA
j_call: TRBJ2-1
cdr3_length: 15
cdr3_nt: TGTGCCAGCAGCCCCAAATGGGACGGATACAATGAGCAGTTCTTC
cdr3_aa: CASSPKWDGYNEQFF

v_call: TRBV27
clone_size: NA
d_call: TRBD1
j_call: TRBJ1-1
cdr3_length: 15
cdr3_nt: TGTGCCAGCAGTGCAAGGACAGGCAGGAGCACTGAAGCTTTCTTT
cdr3_aa: CASSARTGRSTEAFF

v_call: TRBV2
clone_size: NA
d_call: NA
j_call: TRBJ2-2
cdr3_length: 13
cdr3_nt: TGTGCCAGCAGTGAAGTAGGGGGCGGGGAGCTGTTTTTT
cdr3_aa: CASSEVGGGELFF

v_call: TRBV7-9
clone_size: NA
d_call: NA
j_call: TRBJ2-1
cdr3_length: 15
cdr3_nt: TGTGCCAGCAGCTTAGAAGGGCGTGACTACAATGAGCAGTTCTTC
cdr3_aa: CASSLEGRDYNEQFF

v_call: TRBV11-3
clone_size: NA
d_call: NA
j_call: TRBJ2-1
cdr3_length: 13
cdr3_nt: TGTGCCAGCAGCTTATCTAGCGTCGATGAGCAGTTCTTC
cdr3_aa: CASSLSSVDEQFF

v_call: TRBV6-4
clone_size: NA
d_call: NA
j_call: TRBJ2-1
cdr3_length: 15
cdr3_nt: TGTGCCAGCAGTGACTCGGGTCGATTCCCCAATGAGCAGTTCTTC
cdr3_aa: CASSDSGRFPNEQFF

v_call: TRBV11-3
clone_size: NA
d_call: TRBD1
j_call: TRBJ2-5
cdr3_length: 15
cdr3_nt: TGTGCCAGCAGCTTAACAGGGGGCTACCAAGAGACCCAGTACTTC
cdr3_aa: CASSLTGGYQETQYF

v_call: TRBV6-5
clone_size: NA
d_call: NA
j_call: TRBJ2-7
cdr3_length: 15
cdr3_nt: TGTGCCAGCAGCTTAGGACTGGGCCCCAAAAGCGAGCAGTACTTC
cdr3_aa: CASSLGLGPKSEQYF

v_call: TRBV28
clone_size: NA
d_call: NA
j_call: TRBJ1-4
cdr3_length: 17
cdr3_nt: TGTGCCAGCAGTTTAGGCATCAGCCTGGGATATGGTGAAAAACTGTTTTTT
cdr3_aa: CASSLGISLGYGEKLFF

v_call: TRBV27
clone_size: once
d_call: TRBD1
j_call: TRBJ1-2
cdr3_length: 14
cdr3_nt: TGTGCCAGCAGTTTAACAGGGGGCGCCTTTGGCTACACCTTC
cdr3_aa: CASSLTGGAFGYTF

v_call: TRBV19
clone_size: NA
d_call: TRBD1
j_call: TRBJ1-2
cdr3_length: 15
cdr3_nt: TGTGCCAGTAAGATTTGGGGACAGGGGGACTATGGCTACACCTTC
cdr3_aa: CASKIWGQGDYGYTF

v_call: TRBV7-9
clone_size: NA
d_call: TRBD1
j_call: TRBJ2-7
cdr3_length: 13
cdr3_nt: TGTGCCAGCAGCCGAGACGACAGGGCCGAGCAGTACTTC
cdr3_aa: CASSRDDRAEQYF

v_call: TRBV6-1
clone_size: NA
d_call: TRBD1
j_call: TRBJ1-2
cdr3_length: 15
cdr3_nt: TGTGCCAGCAGTGTGGACAGGGGATTCGACTATGGCTACACCTTC
cdr3_aa: CASSVDRGFDYGYTF

v_call: TRBV7-2
clone_size: NA
d_call: NA
j_call: TRBJ2-7
cdr3_length: 11
cdr3_nt: TGTGCCAGCAGCTTATATGTGGAGCAGTACTTC
cdr3_aa: CASSLYVEQYF

v_call: TRBV5-1
clone_size: NA
d_call: TRBD2
j_call: TRBJ2-6
cdr3_length: 20
cdr3_nt: TGCGCCAGCAGCTTGGTATTTGCGGGGGTTTTCAACTCTGGGGCCAACGTCCTGACTTTC
cdr3_aa: CASSLVFAGVFNSGANVLTF

v_call: TRBV6-5
clone_size: NA
d_call: NA
j_call: TRBJ1-1
cdr3_length: 15
cdr3_nt: TGTGCCAGCAGTTACGGGGGGGCGAGGAACACTGAAGCTTTCTTT
cdr3_aa: CASSYGGARNTEAFF

v_call: TRBV7-9
clone_size: NA
d_call: TRBD1
j_call: TRBJ1-2
cdr3_length: 13
cdr3_nt: TGTGCCAGCAGCTTATCGACAGGGTCTGGCTACACCTTC
cdr3_aa: CASSLSTGSGYTF

v_call: TRBV19
clone_size: NA
d_call: NA
j_call: TRBJ1-4
cdr3_length: 13
cdr3_nt: TGTGCCAGTAGAGGGGGGTTTAGTGAAAAACTGTTTTTT
cdr3_aa: CASRGGFSEKLFF

v_call: TRBV10-2
clone_size: NA
d_call: NA
j_call: TRBJ2-5
cdr3_length: 12
cdr3_nt: TGCGCCAGCTCCCTGGGTACCGAGACCCAGTACTTC
cdr3_aa: CASSLGTETQYF

v_call: TRBV4-3
clone_size: NA
d_call: NA
j_call: TRBJ1-2
cdr3_length: 13
cdr3_nt: TGCGCCAGCAGCCAAGACAGGGACTATGGCTACACCTTC
cdr3_aa: CASSQDRDYGYTF

v_call: TRBV6-5
clone_size: NA
d_call: NA
j_call: TRBJ1-1
cdr3_length: 13
cdr3_nt: TGTGCCAGCACCAGAACAGGAGAGACTGAAGCTTTCTTT
cdr3_aa: CASTRTGETEAFF

v_call: TRBV11-2
clone_size: NA
d_call: TRBD2
j_call: TRBJ2-1
cdr3_length: 16
cdr3_nt: TGTGCCAGCAGCGGGCGACTAGCGGGAGCTTCCAATGAGCAGTTCTTC
cdr3_aa: CASSGRLAGASNEQFF

v_call: TRBV18
clone_size: NA
d_call: NA
j_call: TRBJ2-3
cdr3_length: 15
cdr3_nt: TGTGCCAGCTCACCATCCCCAGGGAATAGGGATACGCAGTATTTT
cdr3_aa: CASSPSPGNRDTQYF

v_call: TRBV27
clone_size: NA
d_call: TRBD1
j_call: TRBJ1-1
cdr3_length: 15
cdr3_nt: TGTGCCAGCAGAGCGAACAGGGGTCTGAACACTGAAGCTTTCTTT
cdr3_aa: CASRANRGLNTEAFF

v_call: TRBV4-3
clone_size: NA
d_call: TRBD1
j_call: TRBJ2-7
cdr3_length: 14
cdr3_nt: TGCGCCAGCAGCCGAGGACAGGGCCTGGGGGAGCAGTACTTC
cdr3_aa: CASSRGQGLGEQYF

v_call: TRBV15
clone_size: NA
d_call: NA
j_call: TRBJ2-7
cdr3_length: 18
cdr3_nt: TGTGCCACCAGCAGAGATCCACCCGGCCTTGGGCGCTCCTACGAGCAGTACTTC
cdr3_aa: CATSRDPPGLGRSYEQYF

v_call: TRBV5-4
clone_size: NA
d_call: TRBD2
j_call: TRBJ2-3
cdr3_length: 17
cdr3_nt: TGTGCCAGCAGATCGGGACTAGCGGGAGCGGGGACAGATACGCAGTATTTT
cdr3_aa: CASRSGLAGAGTDTQYF

v_call: TRBV5-5
clone_size: NA
d_call: NA
j_call: TRBJ2-5
cdr3_length: 14
cdr3_nt: TGTGCCAGCAGCTTGGGGCGTGCCCAAGAGACCCAGTACTTC
cdr3_aa: CASSLGRAQETQYF

v_call: TRBV4-1
clone_size: NA
d_call: TRBD2
j_call: TRBJ2-7
cdr3_length: 16
cdr3_nt: TGCGCCAGCAGCCAAGGGGGAGCGGGAGATAACTACGAGCAGTACTTC
cdr3_aa: CASSQGGAGDNYEQYF

v_call: TRBV19
clone_size: few
d_call: NA
j_call: TRBJ1-3
cdr3_length: 14
cdr3_nt: TGTGCCAGTAGTATCGGGGACTCTGGAAACACCATATATTTT
cdr3_aa: CASSIGDSGNTIYF

v_call: TRBV19
clone_size: NA
d_call: NA
j_call: TRBJ1-5
cdr3_length: 17
cdr3_nt: TGTGCCAGTAGTATAGGAACGGGAGCCTATAGCAATCAGCCCCAGCATTTT
cdr3_aa: CASSIGTGAYSNQPQHF

v_call: TRBV2
clone_size: NA
d_call: NA
j_call: TRBJ2-5
cdr3_length: 12
cdr3_nt: TGTGCCAGCAGTGCCAGGAAAGAGACCCAGTACTTC
cdr3_aa: CASSARKETQYF

v_call: TRBV21-1
clone_size: NA
d_call: NA
j_call: TRBJ2-1
cdr3_length: 15
cdr3_nt: TGTGCCAGCAGCCCGGGACTAGCGGGAGGCAATGAGCAGTTCTTC
cdr3_aa: CASSPGLAGGNEQFF

v_call: TRBV6-5
clone_size: NA
d_call: TRBD1
j_call: TRBJ2-3
cdr3_length: 14
cdr3_nt: TGTGCCAGCAGTTACAGGGGGCGCACAGATACGCAGTATTTT
cdr3_aa: CASSYRGRTDTQYF

v_call: TRBV5-5
clone_size: NA
d_call: NA
j_call: TRBJ2-1
cdr3_length: 12
cdr3_nt: TGTGCCAGCAGCTTTAGGGGGAATGAGCAGTTCTTC
cdr3_aa: CASSFRGNEQFF

v_call: TRBV7-8
clone_size: few
d_call: NA
j_call: TRBJ2-7
cdr3_length: 14
cdr3_nt: TGTGCCAGCAGCTTTAGGGGAGAAAGCCTCGAGCAGTACTTC
cdr3_aa: CASSFRGESLEQYF

v_call: TRBV6-5
clone_size: NA
d_call: NA
j_call: TRBJ1-2
cdr3_length: 12
cdr3_nt: TGTGCCAGCAGGGGGTTGGGCTATGGCTACACCTTC
cdr3_aa: CASRGLGYGYTF

v_call: TRBV28
clone_size: NA
d_call: NA
j_call: TRBJ2-6
cdr3_length: 12
cdr3_nt: TGTGCCAGCACGGCGACCACCCGGGGCCTGACTTTC
cdr3_aa: CASTATTRGLTF